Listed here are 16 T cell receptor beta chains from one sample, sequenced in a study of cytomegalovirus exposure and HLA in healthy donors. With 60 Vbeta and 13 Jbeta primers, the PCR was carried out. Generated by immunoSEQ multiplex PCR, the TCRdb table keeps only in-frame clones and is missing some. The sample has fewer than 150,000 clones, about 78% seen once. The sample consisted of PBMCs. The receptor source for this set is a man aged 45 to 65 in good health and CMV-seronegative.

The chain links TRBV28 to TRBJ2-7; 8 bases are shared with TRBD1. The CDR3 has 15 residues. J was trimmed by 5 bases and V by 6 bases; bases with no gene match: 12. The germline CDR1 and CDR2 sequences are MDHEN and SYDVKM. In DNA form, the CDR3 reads TGTGCCAGCAGACCAGCAACAGGGGGTGTCCACGAGCAGTACTTC. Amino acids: CASRPATGGVHEQYF.

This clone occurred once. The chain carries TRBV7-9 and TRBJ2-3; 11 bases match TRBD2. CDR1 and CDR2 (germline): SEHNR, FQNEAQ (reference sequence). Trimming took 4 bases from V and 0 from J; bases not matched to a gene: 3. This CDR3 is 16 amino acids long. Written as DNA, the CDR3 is TGTGCCAGCAGCTCAGGGACTAGCGGTAGCACAGATACGCAGTATTTT. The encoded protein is CASSSGTSGSTDTQYF.

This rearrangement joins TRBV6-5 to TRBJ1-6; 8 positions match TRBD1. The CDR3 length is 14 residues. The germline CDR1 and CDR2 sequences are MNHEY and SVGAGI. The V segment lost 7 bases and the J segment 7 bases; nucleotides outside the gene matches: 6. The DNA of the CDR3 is TGTGCCAGCACCGGGAGACAGGGGAATTCACCCCTCCACTTT. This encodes CASTGRQGNSPLHF.

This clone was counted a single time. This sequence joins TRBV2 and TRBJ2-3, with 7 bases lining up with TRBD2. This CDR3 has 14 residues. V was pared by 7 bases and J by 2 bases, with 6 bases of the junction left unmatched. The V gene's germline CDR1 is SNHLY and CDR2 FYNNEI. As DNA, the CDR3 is TGTGCCAGCACCGGGACTACTCCCACAGATACGCAGTATTTT. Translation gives CASTGTTPTDTQYF.

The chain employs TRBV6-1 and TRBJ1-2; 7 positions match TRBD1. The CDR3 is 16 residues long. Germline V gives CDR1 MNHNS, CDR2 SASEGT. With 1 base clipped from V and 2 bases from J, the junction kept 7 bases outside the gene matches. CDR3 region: CASSEVGLTGNYGYTF. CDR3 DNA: TGTGCCAGCAGTGAAGTGGGGCTGACAGGGAACTATGGCTACACCTTC.

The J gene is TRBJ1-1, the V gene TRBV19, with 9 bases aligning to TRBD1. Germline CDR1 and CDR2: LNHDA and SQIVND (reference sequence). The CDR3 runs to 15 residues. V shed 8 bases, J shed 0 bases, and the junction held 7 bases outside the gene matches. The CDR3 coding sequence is TGTGCCAGTCGACCCGGGACAGGGCTGAACACTGAAGCTTTCTTT. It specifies CASRPGTGLNTEAFF.

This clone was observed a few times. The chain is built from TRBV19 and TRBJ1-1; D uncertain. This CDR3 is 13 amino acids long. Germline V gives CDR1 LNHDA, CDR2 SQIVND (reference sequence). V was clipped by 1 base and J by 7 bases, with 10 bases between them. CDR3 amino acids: CASSIGSGYEAFF. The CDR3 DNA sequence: TGTGCCAGTAGTATAGGGTCCGGGTATGAAGCTTTCTTT.

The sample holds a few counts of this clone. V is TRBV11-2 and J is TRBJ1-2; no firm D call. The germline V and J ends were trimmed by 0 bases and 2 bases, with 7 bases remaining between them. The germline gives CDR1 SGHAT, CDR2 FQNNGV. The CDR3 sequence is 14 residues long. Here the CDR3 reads CASSLDLQNYGYTF. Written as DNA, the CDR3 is TGTGCCAGCAGCTTAGATCTCCAGAACTATGGCTACACCTTC.

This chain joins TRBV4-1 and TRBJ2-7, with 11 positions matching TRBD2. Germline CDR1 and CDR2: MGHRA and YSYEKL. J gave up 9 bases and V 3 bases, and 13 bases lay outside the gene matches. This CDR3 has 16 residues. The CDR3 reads CASSQGLLAGDTGQYF. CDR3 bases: TGCGCCAGCAGCCAGGGTCTACTAGCGGGAGATACGGGGCAGTACTTC.

The CDR3 is CASSVEVGGPKNEQYF. For the CDR3, the DNA is TGTGCCAGCAGCGTAGAAGTGGGAGGGCCTAAAAACGAGCAGTACTTC. The chain links TRBV9 to TRBJ2-7; 7 positions agree with TRBD2. Germline V gives CDR1 SGDLS, CDR2 YYNGEE. J lost 5 bases, V lost 0 bases, and 11 bases had no gene match. This CDR3 comprises 16 residues.

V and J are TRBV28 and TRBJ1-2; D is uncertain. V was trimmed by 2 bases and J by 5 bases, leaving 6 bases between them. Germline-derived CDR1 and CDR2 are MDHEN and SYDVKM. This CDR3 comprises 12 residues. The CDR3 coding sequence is TGTGCCAGCAGTTTAGGGCCGTATGGCTACACCTTC. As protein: CASSLGPYGYTF.

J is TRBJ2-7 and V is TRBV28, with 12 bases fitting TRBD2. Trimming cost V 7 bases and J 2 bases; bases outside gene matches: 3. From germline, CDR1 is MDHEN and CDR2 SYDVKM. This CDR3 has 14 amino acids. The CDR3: CASTRTSGAYEQYF. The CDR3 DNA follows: TGTGCCAGCACCAGGACTAGCGGGGCCTACGAGCAGTACTTC.

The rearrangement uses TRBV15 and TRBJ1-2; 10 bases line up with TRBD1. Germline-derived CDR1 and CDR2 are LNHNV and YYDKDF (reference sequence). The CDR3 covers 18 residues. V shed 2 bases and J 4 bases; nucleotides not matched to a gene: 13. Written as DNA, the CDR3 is TGTGCCACCAGCAGACCCTCCGGGACAGGGGTAGCTAGCTATGGCTACACCTTC. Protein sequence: CATSRPSGTGVASYGYTF.

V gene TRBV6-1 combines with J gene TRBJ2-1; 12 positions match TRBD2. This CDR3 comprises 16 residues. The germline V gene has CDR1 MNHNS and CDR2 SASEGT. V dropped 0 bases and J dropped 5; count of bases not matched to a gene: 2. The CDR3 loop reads CASSEARLAGDNEQFF. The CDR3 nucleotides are TGTGCCAGCAGTGAAGCCCGACTAGCGGGAGACAATGAGCAGTTCTTC.

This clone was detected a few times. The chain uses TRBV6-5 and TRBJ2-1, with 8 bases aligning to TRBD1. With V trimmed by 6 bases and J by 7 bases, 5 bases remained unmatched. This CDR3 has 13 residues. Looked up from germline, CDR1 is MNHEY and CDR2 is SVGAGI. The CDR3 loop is CASRRNRGNEQFF. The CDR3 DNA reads TGTGCCAGCAGACGAAACAGGGGGAATGAGCAGTTCTTC.

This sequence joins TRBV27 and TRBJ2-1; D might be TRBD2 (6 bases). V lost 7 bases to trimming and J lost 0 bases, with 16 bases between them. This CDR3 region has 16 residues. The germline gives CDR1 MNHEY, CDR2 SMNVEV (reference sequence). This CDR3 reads CASKILARSSYNEQFF. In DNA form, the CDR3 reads TGTGCCAGCAAGATTCTAGCGCGGAGCTCCTACAATGAGCAGTTCTTC.